These 18 T cell receptor beta chains were all obtained from the same sample, sequenced in a study of cytomegalovirus exposure and HLA in healthy donors. The PCR employed 60 Vbeta primers together with 13 Jbeta primers. Sequenced by immunoSEQ multiplex PCR; TCRdb stores in-frame clones only, minus some. The table has about 130,000 clones, about four fifths seen once. Sequenced: PBMCs. All receptors come from a man between 18 and 29 years old in good health and CMV-seronegative.

V gene TRBV6-1 combines with J gene TRBJ1-1; 8 bases align to TRBD1. The CDR3 extends over 14 amino acids. Germline V gives CDR1 MNHNS, CDR2 SASEGT. The V and J ends lost 6 bases and 1 base, in that order; junction bases with no gene match: 4. The CDR3 is CASRSTGANTEAFF. CDR3 DNA: TGTGCCAGCAGATCGACAGGGGCGAACACTGAAGCTTTCTTT.

The rearrangement joins TRBV30 to TRBJ1-1; TRBD1 matches at 10 bases. Germline CDR1 and CDR2: GTSNPN and SVGIG (reference sequence). CDR3 length: 11 residues. Germline trimming cut 7 bases from V and 7 bases from J; bases unmatched to any gene: 3. DNA for the CDR3: TGTGCCTCCGACAGGGGGCGTGAAGCTTTCTTT. This sequence encodes CASDRGREAFF. Full variable domain (remainder filled in from reference TRBV30 and TRBJ1-1): SQTIHQWPATLVQPVGSPLSLECTVEGTSNPNLYWYRQAAGRGLQLLFYSVGIGQISSEVPQNLSASRPQDRQFILSSKKLLLSDSGFYLCASDRGREAFFGQGTRLTVV.

This clone was seen only a few times. V and J are TRBV7-6 and TRBJ1-1; D is possibly TRBD1 (5 bases). This CDR3 is built from 14 residues. The V and J ends lost 3 bases and 1 base respectively, with 9 bases between them. Germline V gene sequence: CDR1 SGHVS, CDR2 FNYEAQ. For the CDR3, the DNA is TGTGCCAGCAGCTTTTCCAGGGCGAACACTGAAGCTTTCTTT. Translation: CASSFSRANTEAFF.

This clone occurred a few times. The chain carries TRBV6-1 and TRBJ1-1, with D maybe TRBD1 (5 bases). The CDR3 covers 13 residues. V was shortened by 4 bases and J by 1 base, with 7 bases between the two germline ends. Germline values: CDR1 MNHNS, CDR2 SASEGT. For the CDR3, the DNA is TGTGCCAGCAGTGCTACAGGGAACACTGAAGCTTTCTTT. Protein sequence: CASSATGNTEAFF.

The chain combines TRBV4-3 with TRBJ2-7; 9 bases agree with TRBD1. Trimming at V came to 1 base and at J to 5 bases, leaving 6 bases not matched to a gene. Germline CDR1 and CDR2: LGHNA and YSLEER. The CDR3 is 15 amino acids. As DNA, the CDR3 is TGCGCCAGCAGCCAAGCAAGACAGGGGGGACACGAGCAGTACTTC. Its translation is CASSQARQGGHEQYF.

This chain uses TRBV10-3 with TRBJ2-3, with 7 bases lining up with TRBD2. Germline V gene lookup returns CDR1 ENHRY and CDR2 SYGVKD. The CDR3 totals 15 residues. J lost 0 bases, V lost 4 bases, and 4 bases had no gene match. The chain's CDR3 is CAISAGTTSTDTQYF. In DNA form, the CDR3 reads TGTGCCATCAGTGCCGGGACTACTAGCACAGATACGCAGTATTTT.

The chain employs TRBV5-6 and TRBJ2-1; 8 bases align to TRBD1. V trimming: 3 bases; J trimming: 8 bases; junction bases outside the gene matches: 4. CDR3 length equals 13 residues. The germline gives CDR1 SGHDT, CDR2 YYEEEE. The CDR3 reads CASSWQGAYEQFF. DNA for the CDR3: TGTGCCAGCAGCTGGCAGGGGGCCTATGAGCAGTTCTTC. The entire variable domain, with the rest obtained from reference TRBV5-6 and TRBJ2-1, is as follows: DAGVTQSPTHLIKTRGQQVTLRCSPKSGHDTVSWYQQALGQGPQFIFQYYEEEERQRGNFPDRFSGHQFPNYSSELNVNALLLGDSALYLCASSWQGAYEQFFGPGTRLTVL.

This clone was picked up a small number of times. The J gene is TRBJ1-5, the V gene TRBV2; tentatively, D is TRBD1 (6 bases). CDR3 size: 15 residues. V lost 6 bases, J lost 0 bases, and 12 bases lay in between. Per germline, CDR1 SNHLY and CDR2 FYNNEI. The chain's CDR3 is CASRTGSYSNQPQHF. The DNA of the CDR3 is TGTGCCAGCAGGACAGGTTCCTATAGCAATCAGCCCCAGCATTTT.

V gene TRBV6-5 combines with J gene TRBJ2-3, with D perhaps TRBD2 (6 bases). Trimming removed 0 bases at V and 5 bases at J, with 15 bases between. CDR3 length: 16 amino acids. The germline V gene has CDR1 MNHEY and CDR2 SVGAGI. CDR3 in DNA: TGTGCCAGCAGTTACTCGCAAGCAGGGAGGCGAGATACGCAGTATTTT. Translating gives CASSYSQAGRRDTQYF.

V gene TRBV9 combines with J gene TRBJ1-5; TRBD1 matches 8 bases. The J segment lost 6 bases and the V segment lost 3 bases, leaving 11 bases of the junction unmatched. CDR3 length: 16 residues. From germline, CDR1 is SGDLS and CDR2 YYNGEE. CDR3 nucleotides: TGTGCCAGCAGCGGGGGCTCGGGCGGACAGGGTCAGCCCCAGCATTTT. Amino acids: CASSGGSGGQGQPQHF. Combining the CDR3 with reference TRBV9 and TRBJ1-5 gives the whole variable domain DSGVTQTPKHLITATGQRVTLRCSPRSGDLSVYWYQQSLDQGLQFLIQYYNGEERAKGNILERFSAQQFPDLHSELNLSSLELGDSALYFCASSGGSGGQGQPQHFGDGTRLSIL.

The chain recombines TRBV18 with TRBJ1-4; D unresolved. The V end was cut by 0 bases, the J end by 10 bases, with 15 bases between. The CDR3 sequence is 15 residues long. The germline V gene has CDR1 KGHSH and CDR2 LQKENI. The CDR3 DNA reads as TGTGCCAGCTCACCACCTGTCGGCGGAGAAGGAAAACTGTTTTTT. It codes for CASSPPVGGEGKLFF.

The V gene is TRBV2, the J gene TRBJ2-1; 11 bases match TRBD2. The CDR3 runs to 16 residues. Germline CDR1 is SNHLY and CDR2 is FYNNEI. V lost 4 bases and J lost 8; bases outside the gene matches: 10. CDR3 amino acids: CASSVTSGNLNDEQFF. CDR3 sequence (DNA): TGTGCCAGCAGTGTGACTAGCGGGAACTTAAACGATGAGCAGTTCTTC.

This clone was counted a few times. The V call is TRBV30, the J call TRBJ2-1; 12 bases are a match to TRBD2. CDR1 is GTSNPN and CDR2 is SVGIG in the germline V gene (reference sequence). CDR3 length equals 22 residues. J lost 0 bases, V lost 4 bases, and 22 bases had no gene match. The CDR3 nucleotides read TGTGCCTGGACAGGGGCGCTAGCGGGAGGGGCCGTAGATGGTCGCTCCTACAATGAGCAGTTCTTC. Its protein product is CAWTGALAGGAVDGRSYNEQFF.

This sequence joins TRBV18 and TRBJ1-5; a possible D gene is TRBD1 (6 bases). V lost 4 bases and J lost 2, with 12 bases in between. This CDR3 spans 15 amino acids. Looked up from germline, CDR1 is KGHSH and CDR2 is LQKENI. The CDR3 spells CASSLQGIGNQPQHF. The CDR3, as DNA: TGTGCCAGCTCACTTCAGGGGATCGGCAATCAGCCCCAGCATTTT.

The genes are TRBV2 and TRBJ1-6; the D is unclear. Germline V CDR1 and CDR2: SNHLY, FYNNEI. V gave up 4 bases and J gave up 7 bases, with 8 bases separating them. CDR3 length: 13 amino acids. The CDR3 loop reads CASSGNLNSPLHF. CDR3 DNA sequence: TGTGCCAGCAGTGGTAACCTAAATTCACCCCTCCACTTT.

V and J are TRBV11-2 and TRBJ1-5; TRBD1 aligns across 8 bases. The CDR3 is 15 amino acids. The germline gives CDR1 SGHAT, CDR2 FQNNGV. The V gene end was trimmed by 5 bases and the J gene end by 6 bases; junction bases not matched to a gene: 9. DNA of the CDR3: TGTGCCAGCAGCCCCGGAGTACAGGGGGGTCAGCCCCAGCATTTT. This gives the protein CASSPGVQGGQPQHF. Filled out from reference TRBV11-2 and TRBJ1-5, the complete variable domain reads EAGVAQSPRYKIIEKRQSVAFWCNPISGHATLYWYQQILGQGPKLLIQFQNNGVVDDSQLPKDRFSAERLKGVDSTLKIQPAKLEDSAVYLCASSPGVQGGQPQHFGDGTRLSIL.

The sample holds one count of this clone. J is TRBJ2-3 and V is TRBV7-9, with a weak D call TRBD2 (6 bases). This CDR3 contains 14 residues. The V gene lost 4 bases and the J gene lost 7 bases, with 15 bases spanning the gap. Germline lookup yields CDR1 SEHNR and CDR2 FQNEAQ (reference sequence). CDR3 amino acids: CASSSSWGRNTQYF. CDR3 bases: TGTGCCAGCAGCTCCTCCTGGGGGAGGAATACGCAGTATTTT.

This rearrangement joins TRBV9 to TRBJ2-1, with 12 bases aligning to TRBD2. V shed 0 bases and J 7 bases; nucleotides not matched to a gene: 5. This CDR3 region has 16 residues. The germline gives CDR1 SGDLS, CDR2 YYNGEE. CDR3: CASSVGTSGISNEQFF. CDR3 DNA sequence: TGTGCCAGCAGCGTAGGGACTAGCGGGATCTCGAATGAGCAGTTCTTC.